This TCR beta chain was identified in a study of regulatory T cells in long-lasting Graves disease. Whole-study context: Disease was considered persistent Graves' disease after over 5 years of antithyroid drugs (with positive TSH receptor antibodies).

Investigators prepared the TCR beta libraries by applying iRepertoire HTBI primers and Arm-PCR of CDR3 regions. TCRdb used MiXCR to reprocess the multiplex PCR reads, holding one entry per CDR3 protein. The table has hundreds of thousands of distinct CDR3 sequences, around 30% seen once. This clonotype was found many times. Time point meaning: persistent/refractory GD, antithyroid drugs over 5 years with positive TRAb. The TCR library was made from RNA extracted from PBMCs. This CDR3 has 14 amino acids. V was pared by 8 bases and J by 1 base, with 5 bases of the junction left unmatched. The sequence derives from a female donor with Graves disease. The source was peripheral blood mononuclear cells (PBMCs), collected when the disease was refractory, from a patient treated with antithyroid drugs. The chain uses TRBV12-3 or TRBV12-4 and TRBJ1-1; 9 nucleotides agree with TRBD1. This CDR3 is CASFPGQGNTEAFF. CDR3 coding DNA: TGTGCCAGCTTCCCGGGACAGGGGAACACTGAAGCTTTCTTT.